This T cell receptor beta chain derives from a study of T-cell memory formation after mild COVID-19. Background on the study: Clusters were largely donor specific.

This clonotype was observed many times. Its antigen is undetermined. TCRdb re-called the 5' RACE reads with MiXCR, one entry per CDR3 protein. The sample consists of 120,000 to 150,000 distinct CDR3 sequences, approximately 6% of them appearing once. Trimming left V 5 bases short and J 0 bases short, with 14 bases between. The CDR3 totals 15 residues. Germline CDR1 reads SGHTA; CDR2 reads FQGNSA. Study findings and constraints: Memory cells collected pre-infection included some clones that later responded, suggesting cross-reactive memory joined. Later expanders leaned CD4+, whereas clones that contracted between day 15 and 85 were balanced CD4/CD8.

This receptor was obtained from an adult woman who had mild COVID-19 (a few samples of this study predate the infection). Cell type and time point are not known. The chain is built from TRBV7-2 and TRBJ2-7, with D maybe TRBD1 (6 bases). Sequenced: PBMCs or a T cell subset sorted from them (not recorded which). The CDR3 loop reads CASSLQGAISYEQYF. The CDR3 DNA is TGTGCCAGCAGCCTACAGGGTGCGATCTCCTACGAGCAGTACTTC.